A selection of T cell receptor beta chains follows, all from one sample in a study of blood T cell repertoires in COVID-19. Assay: immunoSEQ multiplex PCR; the TCRdb copy retains only in-frame clones and omits some. The sample carries over 140,000 clones, approximately 84% recorded once. The sample was peripheral blood. These TCRs come from a woman aged 60-75 years with acute or convalescent COVID-19. CDR3s include the opening cysteine and the closing phenylalanine or tryptophan. The D gene is left open where the match is weak. Not all rows give a size; the values are once, few, many and, for expanded clones, a class.

v_gene,j_gene,len,d_gene,abundance,CDR3nt,CDR3aa
TRBV28,TRBJ1-5,16,.,few,TGTGCCAGCAGTGCCTTATCGAGGATTAGCAATCAGCCCCAGCATTTT,CASSALSRISNQPQHF
TRBV28,TRBJ1-5,15,.,.,TGTGCCAGCAGGACCGCGGGACGGAGAAATCAGCCCCAGCATTTT,CASRTAGRRNQPQHF
TRBV6-5,TRBJ1-1,13,.,few,TGTGCCAGCAGGATACAGGCGAACACTGAAGCTTTCTTT,CASRIQANTEAFF
TRBV6-1,TRBJ1-5,16,.,.,TGTGCCAGCAGTGAGCTCTGGGGAGGGTTGGATCAGCCCCAGCATTTT,CASSELWGGLDQPQHF
TRBV2,TRBJ2-7,13,.,.,TGTGCCAGCATGGGAGGGGGGACCTACGAGCAGTACTTC,CASMGGGTYEQYF
TRBV28,TRBJ1-1,16,.,.,TGTGCCAGCACCTACCTCTTCCGGACAGCGAACACTGAAGCTTTCTTT,CASTYLFRTANTEAFF
TRBV2,TRBJ2-7,16,TRBD1,few,TGTGCCAGCAGTCTAGCCCCGGGACAGGGGCTTTACGAGCAGTACTTC,CASSLAPGQGLYEQYF
TRBV6-5,TRBJ1-1,13,TRBD1,.,TGTGCCGTCCCCAGGGGGCGATTGACTGAAGCTTTCTTT,CAVPRGRLTEAFF
TRBV6-6,TRBJ1-2,13,TRBD1,few,TGTGCCAGCACCCCCCGGGACAGCGGCGGCTACACCTTC,CASTPRDSGGYTF
TRBV2,TRBJ2-3,10,TRBD2,.,TGTGCCAGCTCTAGCGGGAGGAAGTATTTT,CASSSGRKYF
TRBV6-2/TRBV6-3,TRBJ1-4,14,TRBD1,.,TGTGCCAGCAGTTTGGGACAGGGTATTGAAAAACTGTTTTTT,CASSLGQGIEKLFF
TRBV6-5,TRBJ1-3,15,.,.,TGTGCCAGCAGACCACAGGGTCGGCTTGGAAACACCATATATTTT,CASRPQGRLGNTIYF
TRBV12-5,TRBJ2-2,17,TRBD2,many,TGTGCTAGTGGTTTGGCACTTGGCGGGAGGGCTACCGGGGAGCTGTTTTTT,CASGLALGGRATGELFF
TRBV6-5,TRBJ1-5,14,.,.,TGTGCCAGCAGAACGGCTGCAGACACGCAGCCCCAGCATTTT,CASRTAADTQPQHF
TRBV24-1,TRBJ2-7,14,.,once,TGTGCCACCAGTGCCCTGGACAGACCCTACGAGCAGTACTTC,CATSALDRPYEQYF
TRBV11-3,TRBJ2-3,15,TRBD1,.,TGTGCCAGCAGCCCGGGACAGGGCTACACAGATACGCAGTATTTT,CASSPGQGYTDTQYF
TRBV19,TRBJ1-5,14,.,once,TGTGCCAGTAGTCGAGTCCGGGACACGTTGCCCCAGCATTTT,CASSRVRDTLPQHF
TRBV11-2,TRBJ1-2,13,.,.,TGTGCCAGCAGCTTAGACAGGGAGGCTGGCTACACCTTC,CASSLDREAGYTF
TRBV29-1,TRBJ2-2,15,.,.,TGCAGCGTTAGGACTCATCCCATCAACACCGGGGAGCTGTTTTTT,CSVRTHPINTGELFF
TRBV25-1,TRBJ1-2,15,TRBD1,once,TGTGCCAGCAGTGACCCGCGGGGACAGATCTATGGCTACACCTTC,CASSDPRGQIYGYTF
TRBV9,TRBJ2-2,16,.,.,TGTGCCAGCAGCGTAGCTTTATCAGGTATCGGCGGGGAGCTGTTTTTT,CASSVALSGIGGELFF
TRBV5-1,TRBJ2-7,15,TRBD1,.,TGCGCCAGCAGCTTGGCAGGGACAGGGCGCTACGAGCAGTACTTC,CASSLAGTGRYEQYF
TRBV7-9,TRBJ1-2,14,.,.,TGTGCCAGCAGCTTAGCAGGGAGGGGCTATGGCTACACCTTC,CASSLAGRGYGYTF
TRBV11-2,TRBJ1-4,17,TRBD1,.,TGTGCCAGCAGCTTAGGCCTAAGGGGACAGCTTAATGAAAAACTGTTTTTT,CASSLGLRGQLNEKLFF
TRBV28,TRBJ1-1,14,.,.,TGTGCCAGCAGCAATATCCTAGGGGTTACTGAAGCTTTCTTT,CASSNILGVTEAFF
TRBV3-1/TRBV3-2,TRBJ2-2,15,TRBD2,.,TGTGCCAGCAATGGGCGGGAGGTTAACACCGGGGAGCTGTTTTTT,CASNGREVNTGELFF
TRBV6-2/TRBV6-3,TRBJ2-7,15,.,.,TGTGCCAGCAGTTACCCTAGCGCCGAACCCTACGAGCAGTACTTC,CASSYPSAEPYEQYF
TRBV6-1,TRBJ1-5,17,TRBD1,.,TGTGCCAGCAGTGAAGCGCCGGGACAGCTTAGCAATCAGCCCCAGCATTTT,CASSEAPGQLSNQPQHF
TRBV27,TRBJ2-2,16,TRBD1,.,TGTGCCAGCAGTTACTTGCGGACAGGGGGCTCCGGGGAGCTGTTTTTT,CASSYLRTGGSGELFF
TRBV10-3,TRBJ1-2,16,TRBD1,.,TGTGCCATCAGTGAGCCTAGGACAGGGACTAACTATGGCTACACCTTC,CAISEPRTGTNYGYTF
TRBV27,TRBJ2-5,13,TRBD2,few,TGTGCCAGCAGTAGGGCGGGGGAAGAGACCCAGTACTTC,CASSRAGEETQYF
TRBV11-3,TRBJ2-7,15,.,.,TGTGCCAGCAGCTTGGGGCAGGGTGGGTCCTACGAGCAGTACTTC,CASSLGQGGSYEQYF
TRBV2,TRBJ2-7,15,.,once,TGTGCCAGCAGTGAAATGGGGGCGCTTCTCTACGAGCAGTACTTC,CASSEMGALLYEQYF
TRBV6-2/TRBV6-3,TRBJ2-1,20,.,.,TGTGCCAGCAGTTACTCGAGGGGGAGGCTTGGGACAGCCATGAGCAATGAGCAGTTCTTC,CASSYSRGRLGTAMSNEQFF
TRBV11-2,TRBJ2-2,15,.,.,TGTGCCAGCAGCCGGAACAGGGATTTGGCCGGGGAGCTGTTTTTT,CASSRNRDLAGELFF
TRBV5-1,TRBJ2-5,18,TRBD2,.,TGCGCCAGCAGCTTGGATCCTTACGGACTAGCGGGAGCAGAGACCCAGTACTTC,CASSLDPYGLAGAETQYF
TRBV2,TRBJ2-1,11,.,.,TGTGCCGGAGGCCCGGCCCATGAGCAGTTCTTC,CAGGPAHEQFF
TRBV19,TRBJ2-7,14,TRBD2,.,TGTGCCAGTAGTTGGGCGGGAGGGGCCTACGAGCAGTACTTC,CASSWAGGAYEQYF
TRBV5-6,TRBJ2-1,15,.,.,TGTGCCAGCAGGGAGGGGCAGGGTACCTACAATGAGCAGTTCTTC,CASREGQGTYNEQFF
TRBV10-3,TRBJ1-1,15,.,.,TGTGCCATCAGTCGAGAACAGGGTCAGGGCACTGAAGCTTTCTTT,CAISREQGQGTEAFF
TRBV15,TRBJ1-5,14,TRBD1,.,TGTGCCACCAGCAGACGACAGGGCGGACAGCCCCAGCATTTT,CATSRRQGGQPQHF